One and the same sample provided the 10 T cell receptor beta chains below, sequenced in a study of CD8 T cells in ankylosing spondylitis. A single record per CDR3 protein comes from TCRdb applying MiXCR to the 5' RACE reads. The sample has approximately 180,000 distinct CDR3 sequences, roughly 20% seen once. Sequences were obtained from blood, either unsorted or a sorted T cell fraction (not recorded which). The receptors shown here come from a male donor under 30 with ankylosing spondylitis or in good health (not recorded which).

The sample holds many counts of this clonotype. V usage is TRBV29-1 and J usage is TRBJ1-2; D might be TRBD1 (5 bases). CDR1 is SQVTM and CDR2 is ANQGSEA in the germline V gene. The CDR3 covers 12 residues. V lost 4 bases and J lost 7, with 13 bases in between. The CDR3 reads CSVVGTRLGYTF. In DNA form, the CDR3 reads TGCAGCGTTGTAGGGACGCGGCTTGGCTACACCTTC.

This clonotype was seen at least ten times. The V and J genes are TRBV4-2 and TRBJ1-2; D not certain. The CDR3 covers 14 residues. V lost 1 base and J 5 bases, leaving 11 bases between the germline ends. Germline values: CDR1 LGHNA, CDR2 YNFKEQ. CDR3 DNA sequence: TGTGCCAGCAGCCAAGTTCAAATGGCTTATGGCTACACCTTC. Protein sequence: CASSQVQMAYGYTF.

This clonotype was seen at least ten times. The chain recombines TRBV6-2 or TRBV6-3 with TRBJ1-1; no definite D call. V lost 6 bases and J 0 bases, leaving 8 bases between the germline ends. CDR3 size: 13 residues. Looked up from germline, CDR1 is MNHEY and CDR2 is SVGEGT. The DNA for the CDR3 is TGTGCCAGCAGACCCCTAATGAACACTGAAGCTTTCTTT. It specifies CASRPLMNTEAFF.

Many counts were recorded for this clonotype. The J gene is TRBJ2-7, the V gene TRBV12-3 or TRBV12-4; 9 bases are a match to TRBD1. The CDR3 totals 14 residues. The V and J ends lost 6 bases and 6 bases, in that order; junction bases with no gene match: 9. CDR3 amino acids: CASRLRTGVGEQYF. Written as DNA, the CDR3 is TGTGCCAGCAGGCTACGGACAGGGGTTGGCGAGCAGTACTTC.

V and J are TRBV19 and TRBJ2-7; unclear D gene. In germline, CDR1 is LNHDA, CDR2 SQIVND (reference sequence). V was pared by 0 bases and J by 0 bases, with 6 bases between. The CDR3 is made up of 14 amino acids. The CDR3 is CASSIDHTSYEQYF. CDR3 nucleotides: TGTGCCAGTAGTATAGATCACACCTCCTACGAGCAGTACTTC.

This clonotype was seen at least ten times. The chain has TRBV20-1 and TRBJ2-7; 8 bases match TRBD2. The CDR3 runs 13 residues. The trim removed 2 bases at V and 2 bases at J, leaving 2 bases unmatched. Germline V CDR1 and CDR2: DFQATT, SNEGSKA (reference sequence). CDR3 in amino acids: CSARSGSAYEQYF. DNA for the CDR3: TGCAGTGCTAGAAGCGGGAGCGCCTACGAGCAGTACTTC.

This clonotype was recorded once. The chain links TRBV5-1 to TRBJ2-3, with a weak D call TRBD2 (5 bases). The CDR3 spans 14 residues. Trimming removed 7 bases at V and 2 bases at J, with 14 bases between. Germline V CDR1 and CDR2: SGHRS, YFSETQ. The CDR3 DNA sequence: TGCGCCAGCCGCCCAGGAGGCCCCACAGATACGCAGTATTTT. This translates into CASRPGGPTDTQYF.

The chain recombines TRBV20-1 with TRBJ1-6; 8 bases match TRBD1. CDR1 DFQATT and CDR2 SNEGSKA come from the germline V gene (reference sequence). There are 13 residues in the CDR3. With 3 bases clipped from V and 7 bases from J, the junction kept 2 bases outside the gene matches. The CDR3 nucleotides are TGCAGTGCTAGCGGACAGGGCAATTCACCCCTCCACTTT. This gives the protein CSASGQGNSPLHF.

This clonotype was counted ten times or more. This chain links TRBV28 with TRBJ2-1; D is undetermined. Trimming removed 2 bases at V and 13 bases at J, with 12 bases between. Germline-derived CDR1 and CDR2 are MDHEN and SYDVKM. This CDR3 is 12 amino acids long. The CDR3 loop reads CASSLAAHLQFF. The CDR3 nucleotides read TGTGCCAGCAGTTTAGCTGCCCATTTACAGTTCTTC.

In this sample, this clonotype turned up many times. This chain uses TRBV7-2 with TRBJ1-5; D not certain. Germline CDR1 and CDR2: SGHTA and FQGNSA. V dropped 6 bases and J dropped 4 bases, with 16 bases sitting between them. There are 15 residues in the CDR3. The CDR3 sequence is CASSLSLGRNQPQHF. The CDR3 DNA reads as TGTGCCAGCAGTCTTAGTTTGGGCAGGAATCAGCCCCAGCATTTT.